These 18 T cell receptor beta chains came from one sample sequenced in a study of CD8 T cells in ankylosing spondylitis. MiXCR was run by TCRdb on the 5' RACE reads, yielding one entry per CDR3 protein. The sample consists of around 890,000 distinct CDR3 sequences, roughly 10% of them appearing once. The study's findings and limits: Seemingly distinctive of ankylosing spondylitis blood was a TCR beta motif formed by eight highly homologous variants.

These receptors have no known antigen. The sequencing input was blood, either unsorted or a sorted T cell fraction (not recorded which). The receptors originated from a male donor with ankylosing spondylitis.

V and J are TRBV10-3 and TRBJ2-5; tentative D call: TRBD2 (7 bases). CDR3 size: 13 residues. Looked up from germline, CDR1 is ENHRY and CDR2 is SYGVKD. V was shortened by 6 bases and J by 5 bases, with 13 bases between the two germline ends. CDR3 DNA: TGTGCCATCAGGACGGGGGGCGGCGAGACCCAGTACTTC. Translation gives CAIRTGGGETQYF.

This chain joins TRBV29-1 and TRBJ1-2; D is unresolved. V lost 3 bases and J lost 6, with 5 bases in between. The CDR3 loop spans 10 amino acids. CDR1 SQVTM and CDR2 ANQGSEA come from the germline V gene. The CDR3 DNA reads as TGCAGCGTTGAGCTGGATGGCTACACCTTC. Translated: CSVELDGYTF.

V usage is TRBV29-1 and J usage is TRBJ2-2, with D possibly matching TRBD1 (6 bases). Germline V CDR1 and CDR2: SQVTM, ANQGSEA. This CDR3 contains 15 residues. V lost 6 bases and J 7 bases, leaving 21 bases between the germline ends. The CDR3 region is CSVTGPSLWSGELFF. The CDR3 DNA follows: TGCAGCGTAACAGGGCCCTCCCTATGGAGCGGGGAGCTGTTTTTT.

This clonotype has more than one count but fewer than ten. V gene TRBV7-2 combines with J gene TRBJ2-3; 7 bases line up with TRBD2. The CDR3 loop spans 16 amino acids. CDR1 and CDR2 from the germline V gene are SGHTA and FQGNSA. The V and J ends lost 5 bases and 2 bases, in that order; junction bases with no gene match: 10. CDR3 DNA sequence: TGTGCCAGCAGCCCCAGGCAAGCGGGGTCCACAGATACGCAGTATTTT. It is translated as CASSPRQAGSTDTQYF.

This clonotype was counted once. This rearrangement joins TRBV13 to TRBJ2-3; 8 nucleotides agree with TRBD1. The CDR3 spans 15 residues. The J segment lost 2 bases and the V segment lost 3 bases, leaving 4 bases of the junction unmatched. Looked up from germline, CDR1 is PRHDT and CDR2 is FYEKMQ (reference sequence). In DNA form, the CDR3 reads TGTGCCAGCAGCTTTACAGGGGGAAACACAGATACGCAGTATTTT. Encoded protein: CASSFTGGNTDTQYF.

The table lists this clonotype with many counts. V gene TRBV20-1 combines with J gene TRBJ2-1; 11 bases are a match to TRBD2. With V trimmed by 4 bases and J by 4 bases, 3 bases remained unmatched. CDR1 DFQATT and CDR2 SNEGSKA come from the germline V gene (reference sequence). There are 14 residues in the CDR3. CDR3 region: CSAKLAGVYNEQFF. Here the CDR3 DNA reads TGCAGTGCTAAACTAGCGGGGGTTTACAATGAGCAGTTCTTC.

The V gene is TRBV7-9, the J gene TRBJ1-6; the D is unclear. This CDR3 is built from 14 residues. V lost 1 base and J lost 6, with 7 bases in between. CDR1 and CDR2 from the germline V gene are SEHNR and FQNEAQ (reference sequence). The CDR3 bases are TGTGCCAGCAGCTTAGATCTGGGTAATTCACCCCTCCACTTT. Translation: CASSLDLGNSPLHF. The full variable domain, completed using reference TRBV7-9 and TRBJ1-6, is DTGVSQNPRHKITKRGQNVTFRCDPISEHNRLYWYRQTLGQGPEFLTYFQNEAQLEKSRLLSDRFSAERPKGSFSTLEIQRTEQGDSAMYLCASSLDLGNSPLHFGNGTRLTVT.

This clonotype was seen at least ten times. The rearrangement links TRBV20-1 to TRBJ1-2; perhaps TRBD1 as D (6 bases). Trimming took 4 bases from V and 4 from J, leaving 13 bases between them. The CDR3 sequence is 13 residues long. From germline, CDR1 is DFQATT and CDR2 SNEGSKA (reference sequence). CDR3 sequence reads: CSAKEGGSYGYTF. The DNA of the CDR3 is TGCAGTGCTAAGGAGGGGGGGTCCTATGGCTACACCTTC.

CDR3 sequence reads: CASTSDSPPYGYTF. The DNA of the CDR3 is TGTGCCAGCACCTCGGACAGCCCACCCTATGGCTACACCTTC. The V gene is TRBV6-2 or TRBV6-3, the J gene TRBJ1-2; D may be TRBD1 (6 bases). Germline lookup yields CDR1 MNHEY and CDR2 SVGEGT. This CDR3 comprises 14 residues. V was pared by 7 bases and J by 4 bases, with 16 bases between.

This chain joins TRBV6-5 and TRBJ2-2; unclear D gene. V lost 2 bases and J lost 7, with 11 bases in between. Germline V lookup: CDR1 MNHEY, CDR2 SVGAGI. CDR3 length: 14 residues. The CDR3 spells CASSYVSPGGELFF. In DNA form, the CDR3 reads TGTGCCAGCAGTTACGTCAGCCCAGGCGGGGAGCTGTTTTTT.

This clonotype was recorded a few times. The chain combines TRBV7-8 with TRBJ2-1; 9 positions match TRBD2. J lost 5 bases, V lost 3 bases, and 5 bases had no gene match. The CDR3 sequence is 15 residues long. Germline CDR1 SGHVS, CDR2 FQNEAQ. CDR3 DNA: TGTGCCAGCAGCTTCGTGGCGGGAGGGGACAATGAGCAGTTCTTC. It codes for CASSFVAGGDNEQFF.

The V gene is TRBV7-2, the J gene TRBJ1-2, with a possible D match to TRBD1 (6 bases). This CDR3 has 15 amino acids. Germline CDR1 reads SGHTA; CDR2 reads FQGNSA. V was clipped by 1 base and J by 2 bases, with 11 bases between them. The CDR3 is CASSLGFDRNYGYTF. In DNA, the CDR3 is TGTGCCAGCAGCTTAGGGTTTGACAGGAACTATGGCTACACCTTC.

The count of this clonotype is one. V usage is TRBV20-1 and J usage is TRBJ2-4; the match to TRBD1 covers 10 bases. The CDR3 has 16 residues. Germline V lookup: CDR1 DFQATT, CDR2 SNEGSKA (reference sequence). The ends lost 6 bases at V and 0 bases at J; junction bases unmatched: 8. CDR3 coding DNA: TGCAGTGCAGGACAGGGGGATTACCTAGCCAAAAACATTCAGTACTTC. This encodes CSAGQGDYLAKNIQYF.

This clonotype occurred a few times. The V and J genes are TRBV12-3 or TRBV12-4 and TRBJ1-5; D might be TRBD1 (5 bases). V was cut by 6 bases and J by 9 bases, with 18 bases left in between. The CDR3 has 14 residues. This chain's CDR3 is CASSTKGVVGPQHF. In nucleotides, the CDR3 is TGTGCCAGCAGCACGAAAGGGGTTGTAGGGCCCCAGCATTTT.

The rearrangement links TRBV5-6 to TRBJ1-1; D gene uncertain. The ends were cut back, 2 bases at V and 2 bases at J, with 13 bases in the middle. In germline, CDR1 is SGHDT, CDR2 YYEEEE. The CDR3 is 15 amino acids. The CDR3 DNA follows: TGTGCCAGCAGCTTAATTCGGCACTTCAACACTGAAGCTTTCTTT. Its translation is CASSLIRHFNTEAFF.

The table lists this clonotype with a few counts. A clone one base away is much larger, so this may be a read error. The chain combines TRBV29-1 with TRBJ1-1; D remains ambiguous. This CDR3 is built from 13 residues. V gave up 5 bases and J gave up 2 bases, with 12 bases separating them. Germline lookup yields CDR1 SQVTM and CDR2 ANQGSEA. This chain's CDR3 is CSVRARKNTEAFF. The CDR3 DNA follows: TGCAGCGTTAGGGCTCGGAAAAACACTGAAGCTTTCTTT. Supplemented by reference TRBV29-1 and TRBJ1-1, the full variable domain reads SAVISQKPSRDICQRGTSLTIQCQVDSQVTMMFWYRQQPGQSLTLIATANQGSEATYESGFVIDKFPISRPNLTFSTLTVSNMSPEDSSIYLCSVRARKNTEAFFGQGTRLTVV.

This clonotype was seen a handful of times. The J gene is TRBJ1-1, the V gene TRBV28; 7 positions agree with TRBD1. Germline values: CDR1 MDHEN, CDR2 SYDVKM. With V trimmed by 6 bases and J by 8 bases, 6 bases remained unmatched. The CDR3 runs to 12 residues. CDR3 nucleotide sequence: TGTGCCAGCAGCACCCGGGACAGAGAAGCTTTCTTT. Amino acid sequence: CASSTRDREAFF.

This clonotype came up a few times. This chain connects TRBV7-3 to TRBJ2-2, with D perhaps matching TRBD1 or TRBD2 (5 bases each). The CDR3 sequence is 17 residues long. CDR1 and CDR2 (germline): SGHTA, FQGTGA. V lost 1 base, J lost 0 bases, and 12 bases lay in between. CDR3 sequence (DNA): TGTGCCAGCAGCTTAATGCGAGGGGATTCGAACACCGGGGAGCTGTTTTTT. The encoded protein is CASSLMRGDSNTGELFF.